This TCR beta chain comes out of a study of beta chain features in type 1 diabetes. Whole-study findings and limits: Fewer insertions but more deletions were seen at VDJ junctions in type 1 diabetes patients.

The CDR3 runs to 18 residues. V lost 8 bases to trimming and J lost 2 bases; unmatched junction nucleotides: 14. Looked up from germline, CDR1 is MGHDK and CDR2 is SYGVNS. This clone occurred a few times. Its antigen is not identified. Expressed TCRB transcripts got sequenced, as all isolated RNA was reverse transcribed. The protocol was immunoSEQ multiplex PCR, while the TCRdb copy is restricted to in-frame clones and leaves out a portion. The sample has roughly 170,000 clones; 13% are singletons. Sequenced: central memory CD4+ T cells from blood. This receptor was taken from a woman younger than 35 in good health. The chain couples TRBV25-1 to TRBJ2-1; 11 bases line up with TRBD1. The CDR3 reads CASEPGQGERVPYNEQFF. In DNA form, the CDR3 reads TGTGCCAGCGAACCGGGACAGGGGGAGCGCGTACCCTACAATGAGCAGTTCTTC.